The next 16 T cell receptor beta chains were all read from a single sample in a study of blood T cell repertoires in COVID-19. Produced via immunoSEQ multiplex PCR; TCRdb's table is partial and in-frame only. In the table there are about 84,000 clones, 83% of which are singletons. Sequenced sample: peripheral blood. These receptors were collected from a woman aged 80 or older with acute or convalescent COVID-19.

The chain links TRBV29-1 to TRBJ2-1, with TRBD2 identical over 11 bases. Germline V gives CDR1 SQVTM, CDR2 ANQGSEA. This CDR3 region has 16 residues. The J segment lost 0 bases and the V segment lost 4 bases, leaving 5 bases of the junction unmatched. CDR3 coding DNA: TGCAGCGTTGTACTAGCGGGGGCAAGCTCCTACAATGAGCAGTTCTTC. Its protein product is CSVVLAGASSYNEQFF.

The V gene is TRBV18, the J gene TRBJ1-4; D gene unclear. Germline V gene lookup returns CDR1 KGHSH and CDR2 LQKENI. Trimming shortened V by 2 bases and J by 1 base, and 5 bases separated the two germline ends. The CDR3 is 14 amino acids. In DNA form, the CDR3 reads TGTGCCAGCTCACCAGGGAGAACTAATGAAAAACTGTTTTTT. Its translation is CASSPGRTNEKLFF.

The count of this clone is one. This rearrangement joins TRBV11-1 to TRBJ1-1; possible D gene TRBD1, 6 bases. Per the germline V gene, CDR1 is SGHAT and CDR2 is FQDESV (reference sequence). This CDR3 contains 15 residues. V gave up 3 bases and J gave up 3 bases, with 14 bases separating them. CDR3 coding DNA: TGTGCCAGCAGCTTCAGGGGAATTTACGACACTGAAGCTTTCTTT. Amino acid sequence: CASSFRGIYDTEAFF.

The chain carries TRBV11-1 and TRBJ2-1; D is perhaps TRBD1 (6 bases). The germline gives CDR1 SGHAT, CDR2 FQDESV (reference sequence). Trimming shortened V by 5 bases and J by 7 bases, and 15 bases separated the two germline ends. This CDR3 is built from 14 residues. CDR3 protein: CASSLRPGANEQFF. The CDR3 DNA follows: TGTGCCAGCAGCCTGCGACCAGGGGCAAATGAGCAGTTCTTC.

This sequence joins TRBV12-3 or TRBV12-4 and TRBJ2-5; weak D call: TRBD2 (5 bases). Trimming cost V 6 bases and J 4 bases, with 12 bases left between them. This CDR3 has 13 amino acids. For the CDR3, the DNA is TGTGCCAGCAGAGAGGGAGAACGAGAGACCCAGTACTTC. The encoded protein is CASREGERETQYF.

The J gene is TRBJ1-2, the V gene TRBV5-4, with D maybe TRBD1 (5 bases). Trimming pared 4 bases from V and 3 bases from J, leaving 13 bases between. CDR3 length equals 14 residues. Germline CDR1 and CDR2: SGHNT and YYREEE (reference sequence). The CDR3 DNA sequence: TGTGCCAGCAGCAAAAACGGGGGAGACTATGGCTACACCTTC. Protein sequence: CASSKNGGDYGYTF. The variable domain in full, with the rest retrieved from reference TRBV5-4 and TRBJ1-2, is ETGVTQSPTHLIKTRGQQVTLRCSSQSGHNTVSWYQQALGQGPQFIFQYYREEENGRGNFPPRFSGLQFPNYSSELNVNALELDDSALYLCASSKNGGDYGYTFGSGTRLTVV.

This clone was observed a few times. The chain couples TRBV12-5 to TRBJ2-4; no firm D call. Germline CDR1 and CDR2: LGHNT and FRNRAP. V dropped 0 bases and J dropped 9 bases, with 3 bases sitting between them. There are 11 residues in the CDR3. CDR3 nucleotides: TGTGCTAGTGGTTTGGTCGGCATTCAGTACTTC. Translating gives CASGLVGIQYF.

The rearrangement links TRBV4-3 to TRBJ2-7; 10 bases agree with TRBD1. Germline-derived CDR1 and CDR2 are LGHNA and YSLEER. The CDR3 spans 16 residues. Trimming removed 0 bases from V and 3 bases from J; junction bases left unmatched: 5. CDR3: CASSQDLGTGDYEQYF. DNA for the CDR3: TGCGCCAGCAGCCAAGATTTGGGGACAGGGGACTACGAGCAGTACTTC.

The J gene is TRBJ2-1, the V gene TRBV18; 9 bases match TRBD2. Losses at the gene ends were 2 bases for V and 4 bases for J; bases not matched to a gene: 3. The CDR3 contains 15 residues. Per the germline V gene, CDR1 is KGHSH and CDR2 is LQKENI. The CDR3 nucleotides read TGTGCCAGCTCACCAGAGACTAGCGGTTACAATGAGCAGTTCTTC. It specifies CASSPETSGYNEQFF.

V and J are TRBV4-2 and TRBJ2-7, with D perhaps matching TRBD2 (6 bases). This CDR3 is 15 amino acids long. V dropped 2 bases and J dropped 0 bases, with 11 bases sitting between them. Germline V gives CDR1 LGHNA, CDR2 YNFKEQ. CDR3 amino acids: CASSQSLAHSYEQYF. CDR3 DNA: TGTGCCAGCAGCCAATCCCTAGCGCACTCCTACGAGCAGTACTTC.

In its sample, this clone was seen a few times. V gene TRBV13 combines with J gene TRBJ2-7; D is unresolved. Trimming cost V 1 base and J 2 bases, with 12 bases left between them. Germline CDR1 reads PRHDT; CDR2 reads FYEKMQ (reference sequence). The CDR3 runs to 15 residues. The CDR3 region is CASSLVPEAPYEQYF. CDR3 coding DNA: TGTGCCAGCAGCTTAGTACCAGAGGCCCCCTACGAGCAGTACTTC.

CDR3 region: CASRTQTGKSYNEQFF. For the CDR3, the DNA is TGTGCCAGCAGGACCCAGACAGGGAAGTCCTACAATGAGCAGTTCTTC. V and J are TRBV28 and TRBJ2-1; 7 bases match TRBD1. Trimming at V came to 6 bases and at J to 1 base, leaving 9 bases not matched to a gene. Germline assignment: CDR1 MDHEN and CDR2 SYDVKM. This CDR3 spans 16 amino acids.

This clone was observed once. V gene TRBV29-1 combines with J gene TRBJ2-1; 7 bases map to TRBD2. The CDR3 totals 14 residues. Unmatched junction bases numbered 5, after V lost 4 bases and J lost 2 bases. The germline CDR1 and CDR2 sequences are SQVTM and ANQGSEA. The CDR3 DNA follows: TGCAGCGTTGTAGGACGGGAGGCCTACAATGAGCAGTTCTTC. Translated, it gives CSVVGREAYNEQFF.

The chain employs TRBV19 and TRBJ2-5; 11 nucleotides align to TRBD1. Losses at the gene ends were 10 bases for V and 5 bases for J; bases not matched to a gene: 6. Germline values: CDR1 LNHDA, CDR2 SQIVND (reference sequence). The CDR3 length is 13 residues. The CDR3 loop reads CATGQGAWETQYF. CDR3 bases: TGTGCCACCGGACAGGGGGCTTGGGAGACCCAGTACTTC.

The chain employs TRBV6-5 and TRBJ1-5, with D possibly matching TRBD1 (6 bases). CDR3 length: 15 amino acids. The germline gives CDR1 MNHEY, CDR2 SVGAGI. Trimming pared 6 bases from V and 4 bases from J, leaving 16 bases between. The CDR3 reads CASRGEQGWNQPQHF. The CDR3 DNA reads as TGTGCCAGCAGGGGCGAACAGGGTTGGAATCAGCCCCAGCATTTT.

The genes are TRBV27 and TRBJ1-4; possibly TRBD1 for D (6 bases). Germline lookup yields CDR1 MNHEY and CDR2 SMNVEV (reference sequence). This CDR3 is 14 amino acids long. V lost 3 bases to trimming and J lost 8 bases, with 13 bases between them. CDR3 DNA sequence: TGTGCCAGCAGTTTTAACAGGGCTGTGGAAAAACTGTTTTTT. The encoded protein is CASSFNRAVEKLFF.